This T cell receptor (beta chain) was captured in a study of T cell responses to AZD1222 COVID-19 vaccine. Overall study results and limits: Clonal diversity was possibly underestimated, and the donors were mostly white British, with more females. Only a handful of individuals given AZD1222 were seropositive at baseline. Elevations in Spike-specific TCR breadth and depth followed administration of two AZD1222 doses.

In the case of this clone: The antigen remains unidentified.

Pooling covered second doses at about 4 or about 12 weeks. Germline CDR1 and CDR2: LNHNV and YYDKDF (reference sequence). This CDR3 region has 13 residues. Between the trimmed V and J ends, which lost 1 base and 9 bases, there was a span of 10 bases. Data came from immunoSEQ multiplex PCR; TCRdb stores just in-frame clones and leaves some out. The repertoire holds under 150,000 clones, 85% to 95% seen once, with around 10% in the top ten. The sequencing here drew on peripheral blood, taken 28 days after the second AZD1222 dose. V is TRBV15 and J is TRBJ1-5; D gene ambiguous. This receptor was taken from an adult who received the AZD1222 COVID-19 vaccine. CDR3 nucleotide sequence: TGTGCCACCAGCAGAGGGGAGGGTTGGCCCCAGCATTTT. Translation: CATSRGEGWPQHF.